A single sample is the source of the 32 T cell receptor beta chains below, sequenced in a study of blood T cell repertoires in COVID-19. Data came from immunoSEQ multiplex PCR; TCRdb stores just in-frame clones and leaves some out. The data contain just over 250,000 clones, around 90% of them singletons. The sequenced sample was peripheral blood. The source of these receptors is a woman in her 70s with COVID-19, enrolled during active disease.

In DNA, the CDR3 is TGTGCCATCCCCCGGACAGGGAATAATTCACCCCTCCACTTT. Translated: CAIPRTGNNSPLHF. V gene TRBV7-2 combines with J gene TRBJ1-6, with TRBD1 identical over 8 bases. Trimming removed 10 bases from V and 5 bases from J; junction bases left unmatched: 7. The CDR3 consists of 14 residues. Germline CDR1 is SGHTA and CDR2 is FQGNSA.

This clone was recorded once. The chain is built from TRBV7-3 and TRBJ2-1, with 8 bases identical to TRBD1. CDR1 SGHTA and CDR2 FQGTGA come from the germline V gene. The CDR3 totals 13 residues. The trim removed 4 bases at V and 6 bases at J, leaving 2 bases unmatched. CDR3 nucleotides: TGTGCCAGCAGCTCAACAGGGGGCAATGAGCAGTTCTTC. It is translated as CASSSTGGNEQFF.

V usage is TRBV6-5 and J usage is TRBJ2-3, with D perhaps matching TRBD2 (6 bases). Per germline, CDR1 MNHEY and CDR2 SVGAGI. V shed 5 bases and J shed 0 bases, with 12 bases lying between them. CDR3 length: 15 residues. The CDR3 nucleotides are TGTGCCAGCAGTACCGGGACTCTAAGCACAGATACGCAGTATTTT. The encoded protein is CASSTGTLSTDTQYF.

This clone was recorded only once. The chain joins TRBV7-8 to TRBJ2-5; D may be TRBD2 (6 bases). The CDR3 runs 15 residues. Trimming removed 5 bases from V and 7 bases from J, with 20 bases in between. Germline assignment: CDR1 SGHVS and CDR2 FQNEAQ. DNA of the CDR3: TGTGCCAGCAGCACCCTAGCGCCCCCGGAGGGGACCCAGTACTTC. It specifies CASSTLAPPEGTQYF.

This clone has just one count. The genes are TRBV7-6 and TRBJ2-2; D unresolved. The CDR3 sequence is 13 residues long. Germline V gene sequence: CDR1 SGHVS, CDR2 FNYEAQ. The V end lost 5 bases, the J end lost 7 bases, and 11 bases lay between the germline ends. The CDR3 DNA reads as TGTGCCAGCAGCCCCGGGTTTCTCGGGGAGCTGTTTTTT. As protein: CASSPGFLGELFF.

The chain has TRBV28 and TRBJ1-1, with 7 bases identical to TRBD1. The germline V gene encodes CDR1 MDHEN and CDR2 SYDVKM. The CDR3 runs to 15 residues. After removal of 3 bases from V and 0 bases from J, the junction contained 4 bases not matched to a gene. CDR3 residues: CASSFYRGLNTEAFF. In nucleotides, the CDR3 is TGTGCCAGCAGTTTTTACAGGGGTTTGAACACTGAAGCTTTCTTT.

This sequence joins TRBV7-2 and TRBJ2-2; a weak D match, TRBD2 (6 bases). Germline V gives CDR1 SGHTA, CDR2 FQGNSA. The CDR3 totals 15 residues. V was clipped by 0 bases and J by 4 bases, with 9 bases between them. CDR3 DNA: TGTGCCAGCAGCTTAGCGGGGGGAGGCACCGGGGAGCTGTTTTTT. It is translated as CASSLAGGGTGELFF.

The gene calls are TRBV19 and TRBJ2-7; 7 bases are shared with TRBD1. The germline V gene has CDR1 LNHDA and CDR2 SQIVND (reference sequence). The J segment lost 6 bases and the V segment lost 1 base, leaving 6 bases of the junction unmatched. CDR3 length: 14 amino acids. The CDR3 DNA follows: TGTGCCAGTAGTATAGCGACAGGGACCGGCGAGCAGTACTTC. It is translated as CASSIATGTGEQYF.

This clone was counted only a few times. The CDR3 loop reads CASTKHRGGQRLSTDTQYF. The DNA of the CDR3 is TGTGCCAGTACCAAACATCGGGGGGGCCAGAGACTGAGCACAGATACGCAGTATTTT. This chain uses TRBV19 with TRBJ2-3; 8 positions match TRBD2. The CDR3 is 19 amino acids. J was trimmed by 0 bases and V by 7 bases; bases with no gene match: 18. Germline-derived CDR1 and CDR2 are LNHDA and SQIVND (reference sequence).

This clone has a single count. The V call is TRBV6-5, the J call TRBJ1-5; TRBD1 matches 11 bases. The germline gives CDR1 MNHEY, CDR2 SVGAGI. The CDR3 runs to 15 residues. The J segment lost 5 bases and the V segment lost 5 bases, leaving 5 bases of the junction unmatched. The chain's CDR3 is CASSPGQGAYQPQHF. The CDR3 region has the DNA TGTGCCAGCAGTCCCGGACAGGGGGCGTATCAGCCCCAGCATTTT.

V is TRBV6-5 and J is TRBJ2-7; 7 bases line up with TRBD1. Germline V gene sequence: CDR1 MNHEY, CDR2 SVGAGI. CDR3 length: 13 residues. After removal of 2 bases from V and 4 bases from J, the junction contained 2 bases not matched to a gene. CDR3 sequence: CASSYGTEYEQYF. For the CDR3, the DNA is TGTGCCAGCAGTTACGGGACAGAGTACGAGCAGTACTTC.

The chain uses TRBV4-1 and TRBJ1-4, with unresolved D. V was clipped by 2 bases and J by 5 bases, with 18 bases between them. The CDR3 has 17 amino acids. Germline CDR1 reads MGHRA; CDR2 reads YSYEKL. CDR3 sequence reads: CASSQREANLENEKLFF. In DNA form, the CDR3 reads TGCGCCAGCAGCCAAAGAGAGGCAAACCTTGAGAATGAAAAACTGTTTTTT.

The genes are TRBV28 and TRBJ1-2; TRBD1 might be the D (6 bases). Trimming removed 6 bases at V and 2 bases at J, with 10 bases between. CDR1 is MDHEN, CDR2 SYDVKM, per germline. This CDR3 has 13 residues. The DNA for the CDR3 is TGTGCCAGCAGAACTACAGGGAACTATGGCTACACCTTC. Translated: CASRTTGNYGYTF.

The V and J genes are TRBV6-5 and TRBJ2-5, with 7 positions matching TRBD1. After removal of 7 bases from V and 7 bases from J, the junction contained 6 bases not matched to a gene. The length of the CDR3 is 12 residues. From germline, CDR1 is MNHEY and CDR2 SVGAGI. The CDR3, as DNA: TGTGCCAGCACGACAGGGCAGGGGACCCAGTACTTC. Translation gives CASTTGQGTQYF.

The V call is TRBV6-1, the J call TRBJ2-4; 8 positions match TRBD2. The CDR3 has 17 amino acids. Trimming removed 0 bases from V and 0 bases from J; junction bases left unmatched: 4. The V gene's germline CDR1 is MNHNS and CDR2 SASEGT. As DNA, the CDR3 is TGTGCCAGCAGTGAAGCGGGACTAGGGCTAGCCAAAAACATTCAGTACTTC. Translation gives CASSEAGLGLAKNIQYF.

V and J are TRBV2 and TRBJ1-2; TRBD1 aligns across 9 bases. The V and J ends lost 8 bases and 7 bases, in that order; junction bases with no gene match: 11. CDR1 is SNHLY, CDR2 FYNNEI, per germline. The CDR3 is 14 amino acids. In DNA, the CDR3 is TGTGCCAGCGGGACAGGGTCTAACGGAGGTGGCTACACCTTC. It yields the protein CASGTGSNGGGYTF.

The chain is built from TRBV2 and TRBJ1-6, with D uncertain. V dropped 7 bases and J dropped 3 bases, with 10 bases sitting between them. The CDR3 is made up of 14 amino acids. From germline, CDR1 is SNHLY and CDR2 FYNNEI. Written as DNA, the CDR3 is TGTGCCAGCAAGGAGGACGGCTATAATTCACCCCTCCACTTT. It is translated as CASKEDGYNSPLHF. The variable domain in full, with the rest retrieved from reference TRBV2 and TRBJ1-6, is EPEVTQTPSHQVTQMGQEVILRCVPISNHLYFYWYRQILGQKVEFLVSFYNNEISEKSEIFDDQFSVERPDGSNFTLKIRSTKLEDSAMYFCASKEDGYNSPLHFGNGTRLTVT.

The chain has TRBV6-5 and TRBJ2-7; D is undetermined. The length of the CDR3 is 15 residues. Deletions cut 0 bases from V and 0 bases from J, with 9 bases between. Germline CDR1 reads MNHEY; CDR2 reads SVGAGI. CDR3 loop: CASSYSYFSSYEQYF. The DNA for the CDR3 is TGTGCCAGCAGTTACTCGTACTTTTCCTCCTACGAGCAGTACTTC.

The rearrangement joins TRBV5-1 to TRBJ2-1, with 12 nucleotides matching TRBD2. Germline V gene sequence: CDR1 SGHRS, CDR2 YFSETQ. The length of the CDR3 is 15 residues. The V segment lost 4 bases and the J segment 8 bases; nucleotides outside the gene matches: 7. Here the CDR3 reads CASSLTSGRRDEQFF. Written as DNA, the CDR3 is TGCGCCAGCAGCCTGACTAGCGGGAGAAGAGATGAGCAGTTCTTC.

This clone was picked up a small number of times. The CDR3 reads CASSAGGGSTEAFF. CDR3 DNA: TGTGCCAGTAGTGCAGGTGGGGGGAGCACTGAAGCTTTCTTT. The chain couples TRBV19 to TRBJ1-1; D possibly corresponds to TRBD1 (5 bases). The CDR3 consists of 14 residues. V was cut by 5 bases and J by 4 bases, with 14 bases left in between. Germline V gives CDR1 LNHDA, CDR2 SQIVND (reference sequence).

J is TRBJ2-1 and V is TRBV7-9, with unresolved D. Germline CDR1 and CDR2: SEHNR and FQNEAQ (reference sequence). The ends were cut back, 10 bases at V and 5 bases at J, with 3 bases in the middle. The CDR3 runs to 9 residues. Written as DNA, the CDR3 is TGTGCCACTAACAATGAGCAGTTCTTC. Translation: CATNNEQFF.

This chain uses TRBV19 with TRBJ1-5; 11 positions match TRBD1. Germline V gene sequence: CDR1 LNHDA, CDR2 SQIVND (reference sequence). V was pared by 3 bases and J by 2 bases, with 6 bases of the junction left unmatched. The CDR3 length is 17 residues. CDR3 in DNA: TGTGCCAGTAGTATCTTTGGACAGGGGGCACGCAATCAGCCCCAGCATTTT. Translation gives CASSIFGQGARNQPQHF.

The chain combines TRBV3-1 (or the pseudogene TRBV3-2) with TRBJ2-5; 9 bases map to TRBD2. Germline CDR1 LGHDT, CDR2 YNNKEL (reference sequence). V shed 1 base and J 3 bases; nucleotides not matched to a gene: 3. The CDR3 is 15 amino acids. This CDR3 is CASSQAGTSKETQYF. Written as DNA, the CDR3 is TGTGCCAGCAGCCAAGCCGGGACTAGCAAAGAGACCCAGTACTTC.

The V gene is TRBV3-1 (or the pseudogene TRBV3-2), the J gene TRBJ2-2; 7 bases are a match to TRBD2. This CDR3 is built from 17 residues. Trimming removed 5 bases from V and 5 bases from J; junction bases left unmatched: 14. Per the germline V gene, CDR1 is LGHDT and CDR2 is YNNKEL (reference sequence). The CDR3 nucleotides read TGTGCCAGCAGCTCCCGAGCGGGGACCCTCGGAACCGGGGAGCTGTTTTTT. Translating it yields CASSSRAGTLGTGELFF.

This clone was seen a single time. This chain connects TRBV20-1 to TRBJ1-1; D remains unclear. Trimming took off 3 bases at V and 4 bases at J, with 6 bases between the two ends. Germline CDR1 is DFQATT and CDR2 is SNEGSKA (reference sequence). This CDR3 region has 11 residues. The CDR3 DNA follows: TGCAGTGCTAGTTTGCGCACTGAAGCTTTCTTT. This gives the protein CSASLRTEAFF.

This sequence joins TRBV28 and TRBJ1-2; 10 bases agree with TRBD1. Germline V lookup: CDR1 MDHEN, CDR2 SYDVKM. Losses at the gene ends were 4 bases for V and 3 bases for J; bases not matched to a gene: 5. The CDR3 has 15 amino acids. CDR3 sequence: CASSSGQGYHYGYTF. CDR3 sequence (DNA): TGTGCCAGCAGTTCGGGACAGGGGTATCACTATGGCTACACCTTC.

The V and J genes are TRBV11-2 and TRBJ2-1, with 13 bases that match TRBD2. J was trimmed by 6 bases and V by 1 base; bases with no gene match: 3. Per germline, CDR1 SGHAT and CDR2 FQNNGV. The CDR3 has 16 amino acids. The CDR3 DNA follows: TGTGCCAGCAGCTTAGTACTAGCGGGAGGGGGCAATGAGCAGTTCTTC. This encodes CASSLVLAGGGNEQFF.

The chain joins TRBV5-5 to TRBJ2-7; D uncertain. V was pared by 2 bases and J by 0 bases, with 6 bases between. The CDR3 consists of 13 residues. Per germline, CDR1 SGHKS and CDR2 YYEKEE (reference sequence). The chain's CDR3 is CASSFPGSYEQYF. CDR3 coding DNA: TGTGCCAGCAGCTTTCCGGGCTCCTACGAGCAGTACTTC.

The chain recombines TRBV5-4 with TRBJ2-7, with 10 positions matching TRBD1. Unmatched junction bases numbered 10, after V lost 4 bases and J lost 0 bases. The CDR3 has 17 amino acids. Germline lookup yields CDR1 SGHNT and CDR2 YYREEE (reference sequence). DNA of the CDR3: TGTGCCAGCAGCGCGCAGAAGACAGGGGGCGCCTCCTACGAGCAGTACTTC. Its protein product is CASSAQKTGGASYEQYF.

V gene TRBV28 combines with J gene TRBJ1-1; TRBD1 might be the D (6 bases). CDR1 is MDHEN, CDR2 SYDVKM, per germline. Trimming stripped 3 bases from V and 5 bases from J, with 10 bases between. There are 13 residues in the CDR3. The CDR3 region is CASSLPTGTEAFF. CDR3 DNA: TGTGCCAGCAGTTTGCCGACAGGAACTGAAGCTTTCTTT.

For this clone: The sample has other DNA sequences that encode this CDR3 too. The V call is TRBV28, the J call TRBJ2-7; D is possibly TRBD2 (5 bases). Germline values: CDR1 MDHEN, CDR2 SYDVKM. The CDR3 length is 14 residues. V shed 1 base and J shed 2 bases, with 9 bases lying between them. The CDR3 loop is CASSLSGKTYEQYF. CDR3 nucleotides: TGTGCCAGCAGTTTATCGGGGAAAACCTACGAGCAGTACTTC.

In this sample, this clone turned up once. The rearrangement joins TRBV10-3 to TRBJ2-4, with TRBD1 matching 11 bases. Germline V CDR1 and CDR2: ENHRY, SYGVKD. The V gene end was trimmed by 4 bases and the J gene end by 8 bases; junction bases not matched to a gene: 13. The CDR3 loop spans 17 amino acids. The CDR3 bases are TGTGCCATCAGTGCGAGGGGACAGGGGGGCCGAATGGACATTCAGTACTTC. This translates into CAISARGQGGRMDIQYF.